The present TCR beta chain was sequenced within a study of beta chain features in type 1 diabetes (dated 2018 in TCRdb). Background on the whole study: Mean age, gender distribution, total cell number and subset yield did not differ between patients and healthy donors. A total of roughly 99,000,000 sorted cells were examined across all samples, and the number of cells per subset was strongly correlated with RNA yield. In the study, recently diagnosed type 1 diabetes patients and matched healthy donors were compared on the TCRB repertoires of their sorted circulating CD4+ T cell subsets. Regulatory and stem cell-like memory subsets were obtained from only 8 patients and roughly 8 healthy donors, while naive and central memory subsets were obtained from all 30 or so donors. Results the study describes overall, beyond this receptor: Because cDNA was sequenced instead of genomic DNA, activated cells with high expression could be over-represented, although the groups did not differ in activation or CD3 levels. In all four CD4+ subsets, TCRB CDR3 length was moderately but significantly shorter in type 1 diabetes patients. Shorter templates might be favored by PCR, yet because patient and control samples were amplified and corrected together, any such skew would affect both groups equally. Only small numbers of individuals were included in the HLA sub-analyses, which left unresolved whether HLA type had any influence on TCRB rearrangement. Patients with type 1 diabetes made fewer insertions and deleted more nucleotides at VDJ recombination sites, implying thymic rearrangement abnormalities. Naive, central memory and regulatory TCRB repertoires appeared to be more alike among patients than among healthy donors.

Each donor gave one peripheral blood draw, averaging around 120 mL, which was collected into heparinised tubes. Using a panel that included CD45RO, CCR7, CD25, CD127, CD95 and CD27, naive, central memory, regulatory and stem cell-like memory CD4+ T cells were sorted on a BD FACSAria II. Purity was above 98% for every sorted population. Right away, PBMCs were isolated by Lymphoprep density gradient centrifugation and were stained directly, with no culture step. So that batch effects would be minimized, each experiment stained and sorted samples in pairs, pairing one healthy donor with one patient. The V end loses 3 bases and the J end loses 5 bases, and a stretch of 20 bases separates them. In the germline V gene, CDR1 corresponds to SGHRS and CDR2 to YFSETQ. The CDR3 contains 16 residues, cysteine and phenylalanine counted. The kept DNA is CDR3 alone, 48 bases in frame from the first base. Worth noting for this clone: Its antigen has not been determined. It has no much larger one-base neighbor in the sample; base qualities were not kept.

The entire isolated RNA was reverse transcribed using the High Capacity cDNA Reverse Transcription Kit, and thus expressed TCRB transcripts were sequenced. Deep immunoSEQ sequencing was performed on naive, central memory and regulatory T cell samples, with an average of roughly 3.3 million total reads per sample. After sorted cells were lysed in RLT buffer, RNA was extracted with DNase-treated RNeasy Micro or Mini kits, with the choice depending on cell number. To prevent cross-contamination, every cell subset was processed on its own, while patient and healthy donor samples were processed together. Using the immunoSEQ multiplex PCR, TCRB sequences were amplified from cDNA into 87-bp fragments spanning the CDR3 region. Amplicons were sequenced on the Illumina HiSeq platform. The study's processing was this. PCR bias was corrected computationally using synthetic template baselines, and reads within Hamming distance 2 were collapsed, with unmergeable singletons discarded. By aligning reads against IMGT, V, D and J genes, CDR3 length, and insertions or deletions at six rearrangement sites were assigned. Within each subset, clonotype counts were normalized to sorted cell number, and only after that were true diversity and Gini coefficients computed with the tcR R package. Repertoire sharing was quantified using the overlap coefficient calculated on TCRB nucleotide sequences. As a proxy for the pre-selection repertoire, out-of-frame TCRB sequences from naive cells were analyzed. TCRdb carries this immuneACCESS record with in-frame sequences only. Its versions omit some clonotypes, under half of them owing to an unresolved V gene in the studies checked, with the rest unexplained. V, J and clone size reflect that table, while D and trimming were determined from the DNA. The sample table contains about 260,000 clones; only one count was recorded for 68% of them. In total, the top ten clones hold around 0.05% of the sample.

The specimen sequenced was naive CD4+ T cells from blood. In the paper's terms, the cell subset or site label means: true naive CD4+ T cells. Recombination linked TRBV5-1 to TRBJ2-5; the D gene is perhaps TRBD2, from 6 matching bases. This clonotype originated in a man aged 30-40 years in good health. The nucleotides are TGCGCCAGCAGCTACGCATGGTCCCGGGGGAAGGAGACCCAGTACTTC. Translated, it reads CASSYAWSRGKETQYF.